This T cell receptor (beta chain) came from a study of shared clonotypes between healthy human individuals. Concerning this clone itself: Additional DNA sequences in this sample encode the identical CDR3.

Produced via immunoSEQ multiplex PCR; TCRdb's table is partial and in-frame only. The repertoire holds some 1,900,000 clones, with around 96% as singletons. As defined, naive CD8 cells were CD45RO-negative and positively selected for CCR7, with terminally differentiated effector memory CD45RA+ cells excluded. The sample taken for sequencing was naive CD8+ T cells sorted from blood. The sequence was obtained from a man aged 18 to 29 in good health.

In DNA form, the CDR3 reads TGTGCCAGCAGCGTAGGAGGGTCAACGTACGAGCAGTACTTC. Encoded protein: CASSVGGSTYEQYF. The gene calls are TRBV9 and TRBJ2-7, with D tentatively TRBD2 (5 bases). This CDR3 comprises 14 residues. CDR1 is SGDLS and CDR2 is YYNGEE in the germline V gene. Trimming shortened V by 0 bases and J by 4 bases, and 11 bases separated the two germline ends.